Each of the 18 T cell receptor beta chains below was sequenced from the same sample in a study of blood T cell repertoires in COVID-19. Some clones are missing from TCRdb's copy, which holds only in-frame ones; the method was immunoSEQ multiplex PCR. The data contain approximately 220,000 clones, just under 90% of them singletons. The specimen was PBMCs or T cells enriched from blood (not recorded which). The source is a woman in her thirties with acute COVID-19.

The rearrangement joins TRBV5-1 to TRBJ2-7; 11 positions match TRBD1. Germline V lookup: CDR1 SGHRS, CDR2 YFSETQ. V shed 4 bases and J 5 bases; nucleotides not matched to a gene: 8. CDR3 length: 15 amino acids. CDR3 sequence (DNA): TGCGCCAGCAGCGTAACCGGGACAGGGGGTCACGAGCAGTACTTC. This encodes CASSVTGTGGHEQYF.

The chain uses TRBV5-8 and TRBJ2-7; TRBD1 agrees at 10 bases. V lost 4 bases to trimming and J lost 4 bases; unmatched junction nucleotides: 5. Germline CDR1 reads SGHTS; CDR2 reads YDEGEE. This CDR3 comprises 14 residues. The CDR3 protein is CASSTGTGAYEQYF. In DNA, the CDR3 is TGTGCCAGCAGCACCGGGACAGGGGCATACGAGCAGTACTTC. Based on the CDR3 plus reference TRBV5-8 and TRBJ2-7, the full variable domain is EAGVTQSPTHLIKTRGQQATLRCSPISGHTSVYWYQQALGLGLQFLLWYDEGEERNRGNFPPRFSGRQFPNYSSELNVNALELEDSALYLCASSTGTGAYEQYFGPGTRLTVT.

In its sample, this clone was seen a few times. Here the CDR3 DNA reads TGCGCCAGCAGCTTAACATACGATCAGCCCCAGCATTTT. Amino acid sequence: CASSLTYDQPQHF. This chain uses TRBV5-1 with TRBJ1-5; D remains unclear. This CDR3 spans 13 amino acids. The ends were cut back, 2 bases at V and 5 bases at J, with 8 bases in the middle. Germline V lookup: CDR1 SGHRS, CDR2 YFSETQ.

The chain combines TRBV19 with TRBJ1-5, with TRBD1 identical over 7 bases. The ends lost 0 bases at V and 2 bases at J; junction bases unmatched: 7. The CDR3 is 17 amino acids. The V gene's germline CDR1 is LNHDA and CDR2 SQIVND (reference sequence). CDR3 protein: CASSIDSGGRGNQPQHF. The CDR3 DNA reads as TGTGCCAGTAGTATAGACTCAGGGGGACGCGGCAATCAGCCCCAGCATTTT.

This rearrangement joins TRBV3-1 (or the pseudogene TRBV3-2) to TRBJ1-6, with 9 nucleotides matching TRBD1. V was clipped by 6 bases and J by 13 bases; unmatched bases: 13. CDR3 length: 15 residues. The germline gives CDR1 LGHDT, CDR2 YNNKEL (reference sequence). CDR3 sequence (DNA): TGTGCCAGCAGACAGAACAGGGGGCTCTATCTTCCCCTCCACTTT. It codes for CASRQNRGLYLPLHF.

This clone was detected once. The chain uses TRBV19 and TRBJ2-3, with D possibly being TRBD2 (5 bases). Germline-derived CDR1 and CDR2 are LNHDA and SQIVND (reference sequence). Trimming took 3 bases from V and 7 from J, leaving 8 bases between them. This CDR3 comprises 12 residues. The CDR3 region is CASSIWENTQYF. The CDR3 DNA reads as TGTGCCAGTAGTATTTGGGAGAATACGCAGTATTTT.

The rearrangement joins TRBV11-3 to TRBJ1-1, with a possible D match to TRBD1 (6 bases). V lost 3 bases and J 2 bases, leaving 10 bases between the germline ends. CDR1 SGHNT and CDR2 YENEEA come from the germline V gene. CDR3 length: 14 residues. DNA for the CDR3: TGTGCCAGCAGCTTCGCAGGGGACAACACTGAAGCTTTCTTT. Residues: CASSFAGDNTEAFF.

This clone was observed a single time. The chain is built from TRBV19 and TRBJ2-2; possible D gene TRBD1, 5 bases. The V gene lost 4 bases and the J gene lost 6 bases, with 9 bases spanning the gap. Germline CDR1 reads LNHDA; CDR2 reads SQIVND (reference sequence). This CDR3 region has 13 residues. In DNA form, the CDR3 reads TGTGCCAGTAGTAGACAGTTGGCCGGGGAGCTGTTTTTT. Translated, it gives CASSRQLAGELFF.

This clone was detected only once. This chain's CDR3 is CAINADRDDPVNTEAFF. CDR3 sequence (DNA): TGTGCCATCAACGCGGACAGGGATGATCCAGTGAACACTGAAGCTTTCTTT. The V gene is TRBV10-3, the J gene TRBJ1-1; 8 positions match TRBD1. The ends lost 7 bases at V and 0 bases at J; junction bases unmatched: 13. The CDR3 contains 17 residues. Germline CDR1 is ENHRY and CDR2 is SYGVKD.

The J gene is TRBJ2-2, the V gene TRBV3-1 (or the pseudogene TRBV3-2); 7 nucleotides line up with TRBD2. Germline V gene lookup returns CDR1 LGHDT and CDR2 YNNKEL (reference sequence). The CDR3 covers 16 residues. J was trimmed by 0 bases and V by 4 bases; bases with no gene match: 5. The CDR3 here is CASSRWEGSNTGELFF. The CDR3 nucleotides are TGTGCCAGCAGCCGGTGGGAGGGGTCGAACACCGGGGAGCTGTTTTTT.

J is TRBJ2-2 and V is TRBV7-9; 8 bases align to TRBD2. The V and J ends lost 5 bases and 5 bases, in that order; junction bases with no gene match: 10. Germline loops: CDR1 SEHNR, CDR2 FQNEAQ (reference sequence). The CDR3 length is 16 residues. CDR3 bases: TGTGCCAGCAGCCCCTCGGGAGGGAAGGGTACCGGGGAGCTGTTTTTT. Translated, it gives CASSPSGGKGTGELFF. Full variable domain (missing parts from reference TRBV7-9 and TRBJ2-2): DTGVSQNPRHKITKRGQNVTFRCDPISEHNRLYWYRQTLGQGPEFLTYFQNEAQLEKSRLLSDRFSAERPKGSFSTLEIQRTEQGDSAMYLCASSPSGGKGTGELFFGEGSRLTVL.

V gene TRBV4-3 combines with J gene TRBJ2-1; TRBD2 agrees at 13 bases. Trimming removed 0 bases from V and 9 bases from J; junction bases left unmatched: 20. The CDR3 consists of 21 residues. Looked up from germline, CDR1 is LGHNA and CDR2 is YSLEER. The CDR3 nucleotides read TGCGCCAGCAGCCAAGATGTACCTTTTGCCCGAACTAGCGGGGGGGCGATTGAGCAGTTCTTC. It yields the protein CASSQDVPFARTSGGAIEQFF.

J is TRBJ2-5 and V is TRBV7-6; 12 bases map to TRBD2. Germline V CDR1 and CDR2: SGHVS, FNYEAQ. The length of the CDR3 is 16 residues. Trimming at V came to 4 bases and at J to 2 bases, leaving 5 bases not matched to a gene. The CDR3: CASSSRLAGAQETQYF. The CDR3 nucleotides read TGTGCCAGCAGCTCCCGACTAGCGGGGGCTCAAGAGACCCAGTACTTC.

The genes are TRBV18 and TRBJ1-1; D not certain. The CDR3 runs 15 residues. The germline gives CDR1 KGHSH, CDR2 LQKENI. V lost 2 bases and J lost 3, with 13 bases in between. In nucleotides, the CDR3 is TGTGCCAGCTCACCAAAAGGAGACCGAGACACTGAAGCTTTCTTT. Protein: CASSPKGDRDTEAFF.

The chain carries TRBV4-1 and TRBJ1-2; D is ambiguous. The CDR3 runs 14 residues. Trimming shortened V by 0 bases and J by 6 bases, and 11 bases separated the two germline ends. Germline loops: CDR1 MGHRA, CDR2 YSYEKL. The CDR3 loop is CASSQDRQVHGYTF. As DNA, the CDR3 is TGCGCCAGCAGCCAAGATCGTCAGGTCCATGGCTACACCTTC.

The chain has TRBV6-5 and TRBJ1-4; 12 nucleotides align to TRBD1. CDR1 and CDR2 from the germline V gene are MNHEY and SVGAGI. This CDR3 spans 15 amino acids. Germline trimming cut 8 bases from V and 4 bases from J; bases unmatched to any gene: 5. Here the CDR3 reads CASRDRGLINEKLFF. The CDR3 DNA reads TGTGCCAGCCGGGACAGGGGGCTCATTAATGAAAAACTGTTTTTT.

CDR3 DNA: TGTGCCAGCAACGGACTAGCGGGGGTCGGGGATACGCAGTATTTT. Translating it yields CASNGLAGVGDTQYF. The V call is TRBV6-5, the J call TRBJ2-3; 13 bases are shared with TRBD2. The CDR3 has 15 amino acids. Germline V lookup: CDR1 MNHEY, CDR2 SVGAGI. V lost 7 bases to trimming and J lost 6 bases; unmatched junction nucleotides: 7.

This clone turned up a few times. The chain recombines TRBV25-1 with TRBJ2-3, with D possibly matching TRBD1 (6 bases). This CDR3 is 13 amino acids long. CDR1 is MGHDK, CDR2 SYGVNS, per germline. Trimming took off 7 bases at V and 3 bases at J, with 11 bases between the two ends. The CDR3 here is CASTYRETDTQYF. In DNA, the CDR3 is TGTGCCAGCACCTACAGGGAAACAGATACGCAGTATTTT.